This is a list of T cell receptor beta chains from one sample in a study of blood T cell repertoires in COVID-19. The repertoire was sequenced with immunoSEQ multiplex PCR; TCRdb's copy has only in-frame clones and lacks some. The top ten hold 8.3% of the sample, which has some 530,000 clones, 70% to 90% seen once. Sequencing was carried out using PBMCs or T cells enriched from blood (not recorded which). The receptors shown here come from a woman aged 60 to 75 who had recovered from COVID-19. Both conserved end residues are part of each CDR3. A row's size may be missing; if present it is once, few, many or a size class.

TRBV5-1	15	.	TRBJ2-1	CASSLGAGGLNEQFF
TRBV24-1	15	.	TRBJ2-2	CATSDPSTGTGELFF
TRBV7-2	17	few	TRBJ2-2	CATRNKAGAMNTGELFF
TRBV5-1	15	.	TRBJ2-7	CASSLQTGGSYEQYF
TRBV9	14	.	TRBJ1-3	CASSPQGVGNTIYF
TRBV20-1	16	.	TRBJ1-1	CSASRAGALMNTEAFF
TRBV7-2	14	.	TRBJ2-1	CASSFRAGDNEQFF
TRBV2	15	.	TRBJ2-1	CASTLAGAAYNEQFF
TRBV15	19	once	TRBJ2-6	CATSSPAGWQGRAANVLTF
TRBV20-1	15	.	TRBJ2-7	CSASSPRVSSYEQYF
TRBV19	14	.	TRBJ1-6	CASSIAPYNSPLHF
TRBV6-5	13	.	TRBJ1-1	CASTRGGRTEAFF
TRBV18	17	.	TRBJ1-4	CASSYYKQGASNEKLFF
TRBV11-2	16	.	TRBJ2-3	CASSQWAGTTLNTQYF
TRBV25-1	13	.	TRBJ1-1	CASSEGGRTEAFF
TRBV10-3	13	.	TRBJ2-1	CAIRSDRVDEQFF
TRBV29-1	13	.	TRBJ1-2	CSSGGTGDYGYTF
TRBV3-1/TRBV3-2	13	.	TRBJ2-1	CASSQGAGPGEFF
TRBV20-1	13	.	TRBJ2-7	CSASAGVSYEQYF
TRBV5-1	11	.	TRBJ1-1	CASLYGTEAFF
TRBV9	14	.	TRBJ2-7	CASSAGDISYEQYF
TRBV18	16	.	TRBJ2-6	CASSPSGASGANVLTF
TRBV4-1	15	few	TRBJ1-4	CASSLFDYTNEKLFF
TRBV2	15	.	TRBJ2-3	CASSETGSGMNTQYF
TRBV19	14	.	TRBJ1-6	CASSMGQGYSPLHF
TRBV5-6	15	once	TRBJ2-7	CASSTSRDSRYEQYF
TRBV5-1	13	few	TRBJ1-1	CASQQGAGTEAFF
TRBV6-1	16	few	TRBJ1-2	CASSGYAGQLNYGYTF
TRBV4-1	13	few	TRBJ2-7	CASSHPDSYEQYF
TRBV6-5	13	once	TRBJ2-2	CASIQGYTGELFF
TRBV27	12	.	TRBJ1-1	CASREGGTEAFF
TRBV3-1/TRBV3-2	17	.	TRBJ2-4	CASSQSRGSLAKNIQYF